The clone carrying this TCR beta chain was picked up many times. Its target is not known. This record comes from a study of molecular identifiers for immune sequencing clone quantification. Across the study: Naive CD8 cell RNA, from around 20,000 or 100,000 cells, was split five ways in replicates, with four sequenced.

Study-wide results and caveats: It was shown that clones above 20 RNA copies held over 97% of effector molecules, but under 1% in naive cells. Approximately 910,000 naive cells reportedly did not prevent detection of spiked Jurkat TCR RNA from one cell.

Looked up from germline, CDR1 is LNHNV and CDR2 is YYDKDF (reference sequence). Between the trimmed V and J ends, which lost 5 bases and 2 bases, there was a span of 9 bases. This CDR3 has 13 residues. TCRdb itself ran the PCR reads through MiXCR, one entry per CDR3 protein. The sample lists about 640,000 distinct CDR3 sequences, just under 20% occurring once. The authors gated naive CD8 T cells as CD8+CD4-CCR7+CD45RA+ for sorting. J is TRBJ1-2 and V is TRBV15; D is unresolved. The sequencing sample was made of naive CD8+ T cells from blood, with Jurkat cell RNA spiked in. This sample's subset: FACS-sorted CD8+CD4-CCR7+CD45RA+ naive T cells. The TCR originated in a human donor in good health. Some libraries in this study had Jurkat cell RNA spiked in. Here the CDR3 DNA reads TGTGCCACCAGCGAGGGCAAGAACTATGGCTACACCTTC. Its translation: CATSEGKNYGYTF.